One and the same sample provided the 26 T cell receptor beta chains below, sequenced in a study of OX40 agonist ivuxolimab in advanced cancers. Profiling relied on immunoSEQ multiplex PCR, and the TCRdb table lists in-frame clones only, not all of them. The data hold under 90,000 clones, with about 93% observed a single time. This specimen was CD4+ or CD8+ T cells sorted from blood, taken in a trial of the OX40 agonist ivuxolimab. The receptors shown here come from an adult with an advanced solid tumor such as melanoma, head and neck, liver or kidney cancer.

The V and J genes are TRBV7-3 and TRBJ2-7, with 8 nucleotides matching TRBD1. This CDR3 region has 15 residues. Germline V gene data show CDR1 as SGHTA and CDR2 as FQGTGA. V was clipped by 2 bases and J by 7 bases; unmatched bases: 10. CDR3 protein: CASSLWAGGPQEQYF. For the CDR3, the DNA is TGTGCCAGCAGCTTATGGGCAGGGGGCCCCCAGGAGCAGTACTTC. Full variable domain (remainder filled in from reference TRBV7-3 and TRBJ2-7): GAGVSQTPSNKVTEKGKYVELRCDPISGHTALYWYRQSLGQGPEFLIYFQGTGAADDSGLPNDRFFAVRPEGSVSTLKIQRTERGDSAVYLCASSLWAGGPQEQYFGPGTRLTVT.

The CDR3, as DNA: TGTGCCAGCAGTGGGGGGAACACTGAAGCTTTCTTT. It codes for CASSGGNTEAFF. The chain has TRBV2 and TRBJ1-1, with D hard to call. The V and J ends lost 4 bases and 1 base respectively, with 4 bases between them. CDR3 size: 12 residues. Germline CDR1 and CDR2: SNHLY and FYNNEI.

This chain connects TRBV11-2 to TRBJ2-5; a weak D match, TRBD1 (5 bases). The CDR3 extends over 15 amino acids. Looked up from germline, CDR1 is SGHAT and CDR2 is FQNNGV. The V end was cut by 5 bases, the J end by 1 base, with 14 bases between. CDR3 sequence (DNA): TGTGCCAGCAGCCTAGGGGTGGCAGCCCAAGAGACCCAGTACTTC. Its translation: CASSLGVAAQETQYF.

As regards this clone: Mismatch with germline at one junction end may stem from a read error. The V and J genes are TRBV7-7 and TRBJ2-7; TRBD1 agrees at 10 bases. This CDR3 is 15 amino acids long. The V gene's germline CDR1 is SSHAT and CDR2 FNYEAQ (reference sequence). CDR3 in amino acids: CASSPGTGDWYEQYF. CDR3 coding DNA: TGTGCTAGCAGCCCCGGGACAGGGGATTGGTACGAGCAGTACTTC.

The chain recombines TRBV2 with TRBJ2-5; D is undetermined. This CDR3 contains 10 residues. The germline CDR1 and CDR2 sequences are SNHLY and FYNNEI. V was cut by 5 bases and J by 9 bases, with 7 bases left in between. The DNA of the CDR3 is TGTGCCAGCAGTTCCCGGGCCCAGTACTTC. Its translation is CASSSRAQYF.

The chain is built from TRBV7-2 and TRBJ1-2; D perhaps matches TRBD1 (5 bases). This CDR3 is 17 amino acids long. Trimming left V 1 base short and J 1 base short, with 16 bases between. Germline assignment: CDR1 SGHTA and CDR2 FQGNSA. CDR3 nucleotide sequence: TGTGCCAGCAGCTTAGTCACTTCTGGGGGATTTAACTATGGCTACACCTTC. Translation gives CASSLVTSGGFNYGYTF.

The V and J genes are TRBV6-5 and TRBJ2-6; no firm D call. This CDR3 is 15 amino acids long. Deletions cut 0 bases from V and 4 bases from J, with 7 bases between. Germline CDR1 is MNHEY and CDR2 is SVGAGI. CDR3 sequence (DNA): TGTGCCAGCAGTTACTCGGGGTCAGGGGCCAACGTCCTGACTTTC. Its translation is CASSYSGSGANVLTF.

The rearrangement uses TRBV4-1 and TRBJ2-7; D gene unclear. The CDR3 covers 17 residues. Germline CDR1 is MGHRA and CDR2 is YSYEKL. V shed 4 bases and J shed 1 base, with 20 bases lying between them. The DNA of the CDR3 is TGCGCCAGCAGCCGAGTAATAGGGTATCTCTCTTCCTACGAGCAGTACTTC. Translated: CASSRVIGYLSSYEQYF.

V and J are TRBV4-1 and TRBJ1-2; D may be TRBD1 (5 bases). The CDR3 is made up of 14 amino acids. Trimming removed 0 bases from V and 8 bases from J, with 13 bases in between. The germline V gene encodes CDR1 MGHRA and CDR2 YSYEKL. The CDR3 sequence is CASSQDLGGWGYTF. CDR3 DNA sequence: TGCGCCAGCAGCCAAGATCTTGGGGGATGGGGCTACACCTTC.

CDR3 in DNA: TGTGCCAGCAGCCTTTCCCCGACTAGCGGGGGGGCACGCGATACGCAGTATTTT. This translates into CASSLSPTSGGARDTQYF. This rearrangement joins TRBV27 to TRBJ2-3, with 14 nucleotides matching TRBD2. J was trimmed by 6 bases and V by 6 bases; bases with no gene match: 14. Germline loops: CDR1 MNHEY, CDR2 SMNVEV (reference sequence). The CDR3 length is 18 residues.

The chain has TRBV5-4 and TRBJ2-5; 10 bases are a match to TRBD2. The V segment lost 1 base and the J segment 2 bases; nucleotides outside the gene matches: 17. The CDR3 totals 20 residues. CDR1 and CDR2 from the germline V gene are SGHNT and YYREEE (reference sequence). The CDR3 DNA follows: TGTGCCAGCAGCTTGTACGACTGGACTAGCGGAGGTGGGGCTCAAGAGACCCAGTACTTC. Its translation: CASSLYDWTSGGGAQETQYF.

Turning to this clone: An end of the junction does not agree with germline; a read error may underlie this. The V call is TRBV4-1, the J call TRBJ2-1, with D tentatively TRBD1 or TRBD2 (5 bases each). The CDR3 has 17 amino acids. Per the germline V gene, CDR1 is MGHRA and CDR2 is YSYEKL. The CDR3 reads CASGHQGVGSVANEQFF. The DNA for the CDR3 is TGCGCCAGCGGCCACCAAGGGGTAGGTAGCGTCGCCAATGAGCAGTTCTTC.

The V call is TRBV5-6, the J call TRBJ2-6; 7 positions match TRBD1. The CDR3 is 18 amino acids. CDR1 and CDR2 from the germline V gene are SGHDT and YYEEEE. The V segment lost 2 bases and the J segment 1 base; nucleotides outside the gene matches: 9. The CDR3 DNA follows: TGTGCCAGCAGCTTAAACAGGGGATCCCGATCTGGGGCCAACGTCCTGACTTTC. Translating it yields CASSLNRGSRSGANVLTF.

The chain has TRBV9 and TRBJ2-7; TRBD1 agrees at 7 bases. Germline V gives CDR1 SGDLS, CDR2 YYNGEE. CDR3 length: 16 amino acids. V was pared by 4 bases and J by 0 bases, with 10 bases of the junction left unmatched. The CDR3 loop reads CASSPRPGTASYEQYF. The CDR3 DNA follows: TGTGCCAGCAGCCCACGTCCCGGGACAGCCTCCTACGAGCAGTACTTC.

The V and J genes are TRBV28 and TRBJ2-7, with D tentatively TRBD2 (6 bases). Trimming left V 3 bases short and J 5 bases short, with 20 bases between. The CDR3 has 16 residues. The germline gives CDR1 MDHEN, CDR2 SYDVKM. CDR3 bases: TGTGCCAGCAGTTTTCCCCGACTGTCTAGCGTCAACGAGCAGTACTTC. This sequence encodes CASSFPRLSSVNEQYF.

The chain links TRBV25-1 to TRBJ2-7; D is uncertain. The V end was cut by 1 base, the J end by 6 bases, with 10 bases between. This CDR3 is built from 13 residues. Germline V CDR1 and CDR2: MGHDK, SYGVNS. This CDR3 reads CASSEWGGPEQYF. In DNA form, the CDR3 reads TGTGCCAGCAGTGAATGGGGTGGGCCCGAGCAGTACTTC.

This sequence joins TRBV7-9 and TRBJ1-1, with unresolved D. V was shortened by 3 bases and J by 6 bases, with 8 bases between the two germline ends. The CDR3 spans 12 residues. Germline V gives CDR1 SEHNR, CDR2 FQNEAQ (reference sequence). The CDR3 DNA is TGTGCCAGCAGCTTCGGCGTCGCTGAAGCTTTCTTT. This translates into CASSFGVAEAFF.

The V gene is TRBV7-9, the J gene TRBJ2-1; TRBD1 agrees at 9 bases. Per germline, CDR1 SEHNR and CDR2 FQNEAQ (reference sequence). With V trimmed by 5 bases and J by 5 bases, 7 bases remained unmatched. This CDR3 is 15 amino acids long. The CDR3 bases are TGTGCCAGCAGCCTAGGACAGGGGAGGGACAATGAGCAGTTCTTC. Protein sequence: CASSLGQGRDNEQFF.

V and J are TRBV5-1 and TRBJ2-7; 8 positions agree with TRBD2. Germline loops: CDR1 SGHRS, CDR2 YFSETQ. Unmatched junction bases numbered 9, after V lost 4 bases and J lost 0 bases. CDR3 length equals 16 residues. CDR3 residues: CASSPRGSGSSYEQYF. CDR3 DNA sequence: TGCGCCAGCAGCCCCCGTGGAAGCGGGAGCTCCTACGAGCAGTACTTC.

The gene calls are TRBV5-1 and TRBJ2-2, with 7 bases aligning to TRBD1. The V and J ends lost 1 base and 2 bases, in that order; junction bases with no gene match: 5. This CDR3 comprises 16 residues. CDR1 SGHRS and CDR2 YFSETQ come from the germline V gene. CDR3: CASSLPRTGNTGELFF. For the CDR3, the DNA is TGCGCCAGCAGCTTGCCGCGGACAGGTAACACCGGGGAGCTGTTTTTT. Filled out from reference TRBV5-1 and TRBJ2-2, the complete variable domain reads KAGVTQTPRYLIKTRGQQVTLSCSPISGHRSVSWYQQTPGQGLQFLFEYFSETQRNKGNFPGRFSGRQFSNSRSEMNVSTLELGDSALYLCASSLPRTGNTGELFFGEGSRLTVL.

This rearrangement joins TRBV4-3 to TRBJ2-2; either TRBD1 or TRBD2 may fit D (6 bases each). Trimming stripped 4 bases from V and 6 bases from J, with 21 bases between. This CDR3 is built from 17 residues. CDR1 is LGHNA and CDR2 is YSLEER in the germline V gene. CDR3 nucleotides: TGCGCCAGCAGCCCTGACCTAGCCGGGGGCCGAGCCGGGGAGCTGTTTTTT. Amino acid sequence: CASSPDLAGGRAGELFF.

Written as DNA, the CDR3 is TGTGCCAGCAGCTTGGGGGGCGCAGGAACTGAAGCTTTCTTT. Its translation is CASSLGGAGTEAFF. This rearrangement joins TRBV7-9 to TRBJ1-1; TRBD1 might be the D (6 bases). This CDR3 spans 14 amino acids. V lost 3 bases and J lost 5, with 13 bases in between. Per the germline V gene, CDR1 is SEHNR and CDR2 is FQNEAQ (reference sequence).

The chain combines TRBV11-2 with TRBJ2-3; TRBD2 agrees at 9 bases. In germline, CDR1 is SGHAT, CDR2 FQNNGV. The J segment lost 2 bases and the V segment lost 1 base, leaving 1 base of the junction unmatched. This CDR3 has 15 amino acids. This CDR3 is CASSLGGRATDTQYF. DNA for the CDR3: TGTGCCAGCAGCTTAGGCGGGAGGGCCACAGATACGCAGTATTTT.

Only one count was recorded for this clone. This chain joins TRBV10-3 and TRBJ1-1; D remains ambiguous. This CDR3 has 15 amino acids. Germline CDR1 reads ENHRY; CDR2 reads SYGVKD. Trimming left V 0 bases short and J 1 base short, with 9 bases between. CDR3 sequence reads: CAISESMTQNTEAFF. Written as DNA, the CDR3 is TGTGCCATCAGTGAGTCGATGACACAGAACACTGAAGCTTTCTTT.

The rearrangement links TRBV10-3 to TRBJ2-5; unclear D gene. The ends were cut back, 1 base at V and 1 base at J, with 19 bases in the middle. Germline V gene data show CDR1 as ENHRY and CDR2 as SYGVKD. This CDR3 contains 18 residues. The CDR3 nucleotides are TGTGCCATCAGTGAGTTTGGGGAAGGACGGCCCCCCCAAGAGACCCAGTACTTC. This sequence encodes CAISEFGEGRPPQETQYF.

The V gene is TRBV7-8, the J gene TRBJ2-1, with a weak D call TRBD2 (5 bases). Trimming left V 1 base short and J 0 bases short, with 7 bases between. Germline V lookup: CDR1 SGHVS, CDR2 FQNEAQ. This CDR3 has 15 amino acids. The CDR3 nucleotides are TGTGCCAGCAGCTTAGAGAGGGCCTCCTACAATGAGCAGTTCTTC. Translating it yields CASSLERASYNEQFF. Full variable domain (rest looked up from reference TRBV7-8 and TRBJ2-1): GAGVSQSPRYKVAKRGQDVALRCDPISGHVSLFWYQQALGQGPEFLTYFQNEAQLDKSGLPSDRFFAERPEGSVSTLKIQRTQQEDSAVYLCASSLERASYNEQFFGPGTRLTVL.